These T cell receptor beta chains were read from a single sample in a study of T cell responses to AZD1222 COVID-19 vaccine. The table came from immunoSEQ multiplex PCR; TCRdb's copy has only in-frame clones and leaves some out. The sample yields about 37,000 clones, approximately 86% seen once. The starting material was peripheral blood, obtained on day 0 of AZD1222 vaccination. Receptor source: an adult in good health. Both conserved end residues are part of each CDR3. D genes are given only for firm matches. For some rows the clone size is stated as once, few or many, or as a class when expanded; others skip it.

clone_size d_call j_call v_call cdr3_aa cdr3_nt
- TRBD1 TRBJ1-4 TRBV10-3 CAISDRLQGNEKLFF TGTGCCATCAGTGACAGGTTACAGGGGAATGAAAAACTGTTTTTT
- - TRBJ1-5 TRBV7-2 CASSFGPDQPQHF TGTGCCAGCAGCTTTGGGCCCGATCAGCCCCAGCATTTT
- - TRBJ2-7 TRBV1 CTSSQPSAYEQYF TGCACCAGCAGCCAACCATCCGCCTACGAGCAGTACTTC
- - TRBJ2-7 TRBV19 CASSADRTAHYEQYF TGTGCCAGTAGCGCCGACCGGACAGCCCATTACGAGCAGTACTTC
- - TRBJ2-7 TRBV10-3 CAISGNPYEQYF TGTGCCATCAGCGGCAATCCTTACGAGCAGTACTTC
- TRBD1 TRBJ1-2 TRBV6-5 CASSYTGGFGYTF TGTGCCAGCAGTTATACAGGGGGCTTTGGCTACACCTTC
- - TRBJ1-1 TRBV10-3 CASEQGMGKTEAFF TGTGCCAGCGAACAGGGAATGGGTAAGACTGAAGCTTTCTTT
once TRBD1 TRBJ1-4 TRBV4-1 CASSPGTGGEKLFF TGCGCCAGCAGCCCCGGGACAGGCGGGGAAAAACTGTTTTTT
- TRBD1 TRBJ2-1 TRBV7-3 CASSRGEGTGMMEQFF TGTGCCAGCAGCCGCGGGGAGGGGACAGGGATGATGGAGCAGTTCTTC
- - TRBJ2-7 TRBV5-4 CASSVRGTSYEQYF TGTGCCAGCAGCGTTAGGGGCACCTCCTACGAGCAGTACTTC
- - TRBJ2-1 TRBV19 CASIRTVKDNEQFF TGTGCCAGTATAAGGACAGTTAAGGATAATGAGCAGTTCTTC
- TRBD1 TRBJ1-1 TRBV9 CASGRGSEAFF TGTGCCAGCGGCAGGGGGTCTGAAGCTTTCTTT
- TRBD1 TRBJ2-2 TRBV24-1 CATSDLNRGNTGELFF TGTGCCACCAGTGATTTGAACAGGGGGAACACCGGGGAGCTGTTTTTT
- - TRBJ2-7 TRBV2 CASLDDRSYEQYF TGTGCCAGTCTGGACGACCGCTCCTACGAGCAGTACTTC
- TRBD1 TRBJ1-5 TRBV2 CASSFDRAGQPQHF TGTGCCAGCAGCTTCGACAGGGCGGGACAGCCCCAGCATTTT
- TRBD2 TRBJ2-5 TRBV7-2 CASSLVRGAGETQYF TGTGCCAGCAGCTTAGTGCGGGGGGCCGGAGAGACCCAGTACTTC
- - TRBJ1-4 TRBV9 CASSVDGTTYNEKLFF TGTGCCAGCAGCGTAGATGGGACCACTTATAATGAAAAACTGTTTTTT
- - TRBJ2-3 TRBV28 CASTIEDTQYF TGTGCCAGCACTATAGAAGATACGCAGTATTTT